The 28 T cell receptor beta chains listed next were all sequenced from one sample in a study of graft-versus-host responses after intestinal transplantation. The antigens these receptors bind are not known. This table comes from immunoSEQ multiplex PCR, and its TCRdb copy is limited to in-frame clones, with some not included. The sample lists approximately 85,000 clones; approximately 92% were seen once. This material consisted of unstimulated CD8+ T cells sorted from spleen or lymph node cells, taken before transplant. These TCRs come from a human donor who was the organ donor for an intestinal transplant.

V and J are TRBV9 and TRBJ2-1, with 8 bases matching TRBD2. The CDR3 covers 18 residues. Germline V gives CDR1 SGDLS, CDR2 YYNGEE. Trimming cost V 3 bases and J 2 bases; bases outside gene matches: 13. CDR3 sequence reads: CASSEGGGTSSPYNEQFF. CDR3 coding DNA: TGTGCCAGCAGCGAGGGGGGAGGGACTAGTTCACCCTACAATGAGCAGTTCTTC.

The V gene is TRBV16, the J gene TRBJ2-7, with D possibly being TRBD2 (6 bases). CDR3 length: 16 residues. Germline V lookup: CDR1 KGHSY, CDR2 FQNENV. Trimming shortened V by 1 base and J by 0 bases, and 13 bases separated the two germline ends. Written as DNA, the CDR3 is TGTGCCAGCAGCCAATGGGGTGGGAGGAGCTCCTACGAGCAGTACTTC. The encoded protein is CASSQWGGRSSYEQYF.

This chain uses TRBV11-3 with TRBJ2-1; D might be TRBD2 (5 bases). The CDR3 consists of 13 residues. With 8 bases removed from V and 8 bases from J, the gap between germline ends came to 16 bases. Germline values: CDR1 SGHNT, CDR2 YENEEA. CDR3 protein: CASRNWEPDEQFF. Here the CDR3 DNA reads TGTGCCAGCCGCAATTGGGAGCCAGATGAGCAGTTCTTC.

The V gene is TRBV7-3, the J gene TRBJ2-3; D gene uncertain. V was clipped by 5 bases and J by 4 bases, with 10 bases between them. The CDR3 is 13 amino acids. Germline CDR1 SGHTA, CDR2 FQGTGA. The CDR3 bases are TGTGCCAGCAGCCCCTTATACTCAGATACGCAGTATTTT. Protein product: CASSPLYSDTQYF. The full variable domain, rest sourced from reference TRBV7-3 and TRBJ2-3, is GAGVSQTPSNKVTEKGKYVELRCDPISGHTALYWYRQSLGQGPEFLIYFQGTGAADDSGLPNDRFFAVRPEGSVSTLKIQRTERGDSAVYLCASSPLYSDTQYFGPGTRLTVL.

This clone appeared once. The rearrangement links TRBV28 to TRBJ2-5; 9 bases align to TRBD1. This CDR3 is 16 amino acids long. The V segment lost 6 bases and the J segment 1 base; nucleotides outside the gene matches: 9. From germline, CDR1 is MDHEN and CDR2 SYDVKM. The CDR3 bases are TGTGCCAGCAGCCGAGGACAGGGGACGCCCCAAGAGACCCAGTACTTC. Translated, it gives CASSRGQGTPQETQYF.

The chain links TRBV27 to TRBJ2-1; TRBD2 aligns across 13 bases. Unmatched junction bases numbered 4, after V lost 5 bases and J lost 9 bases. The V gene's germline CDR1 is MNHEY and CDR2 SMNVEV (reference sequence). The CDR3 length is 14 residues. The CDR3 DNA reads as TGTGCCAGCAGTGGACTAGCGGGAGTGGGTGAGCAGTTCTTC. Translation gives CASSGLAGVGEQFF.

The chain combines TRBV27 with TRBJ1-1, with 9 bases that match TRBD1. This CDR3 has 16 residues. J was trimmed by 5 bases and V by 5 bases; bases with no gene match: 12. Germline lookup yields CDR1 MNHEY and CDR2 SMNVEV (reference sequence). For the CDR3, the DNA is TGTGCCAGCAGTCCAAATCCGGGACAGGGAAGGACTGAAGCTTTCTTT. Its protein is CASSPNPGQGRTEAFF.

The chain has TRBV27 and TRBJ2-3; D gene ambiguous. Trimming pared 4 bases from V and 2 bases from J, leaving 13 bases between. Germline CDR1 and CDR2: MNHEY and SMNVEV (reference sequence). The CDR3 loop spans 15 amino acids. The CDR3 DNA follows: TGTGCCAGCAGTTCTCTAATAGGAGTCACAGATACGCAGTATTTT. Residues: CASSSLIGVTDTQYF.

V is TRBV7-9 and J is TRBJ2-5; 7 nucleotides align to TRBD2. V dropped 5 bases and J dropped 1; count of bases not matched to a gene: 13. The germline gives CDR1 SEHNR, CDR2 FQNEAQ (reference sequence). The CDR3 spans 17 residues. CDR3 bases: TGTGCCAGCAGCCCTCTCCCCGGACTAGTCCCCCAAGAGACCCAGTACTTC. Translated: CASSPLPGLVPQETQYF.

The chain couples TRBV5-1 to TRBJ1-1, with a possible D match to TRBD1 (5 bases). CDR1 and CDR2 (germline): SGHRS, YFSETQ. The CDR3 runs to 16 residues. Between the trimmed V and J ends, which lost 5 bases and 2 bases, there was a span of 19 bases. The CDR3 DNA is TGCGCCAGCAGTAAGAGATTCAGGGTTAGAAACACTGAAGCTTTCTTT. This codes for CASSKRFRVRNTEAFF.

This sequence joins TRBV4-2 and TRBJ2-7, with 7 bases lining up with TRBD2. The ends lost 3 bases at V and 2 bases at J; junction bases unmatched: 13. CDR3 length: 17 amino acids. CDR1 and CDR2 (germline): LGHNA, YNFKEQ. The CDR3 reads CASSQIEAEAGPYEQYF. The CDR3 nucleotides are TGTGCCAGCAGCCAGATTGAAGCGGAAGCGGGACCCTACGAGCAGTACTTC.

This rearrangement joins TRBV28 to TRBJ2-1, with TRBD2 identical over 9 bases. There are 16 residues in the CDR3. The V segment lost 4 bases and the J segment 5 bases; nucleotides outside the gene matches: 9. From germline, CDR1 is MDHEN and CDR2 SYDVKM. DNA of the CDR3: TGTGCCAGCAGTTCGGTGATAGCGGGAGCTAACAATGAGCAGTTCTTC. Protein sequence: CASSSVIAGANNEQFF.

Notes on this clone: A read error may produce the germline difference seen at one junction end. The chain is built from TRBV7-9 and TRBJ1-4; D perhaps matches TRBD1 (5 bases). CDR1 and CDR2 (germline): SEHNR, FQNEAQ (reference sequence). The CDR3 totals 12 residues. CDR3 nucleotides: TGTGCCAGCAGCCTAGGGACGGAGGCGATTATTTTT. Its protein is CASSLGTEAIIF.

CDR3 nucleotides: TGTGCCTGGAGTGTAGTACAGGCTGAAGCTTTCTTT. Translating gives CAWSVVQAEAFF. The chain combines TRBV30 with TRBJ1-1; D might be TRBD1 (5 bases). V was cut by 0 bases and J by 6 bases, with 8 bases left in between. The CDR3 covers 12 residues. Per the germline V gene, CDR1 is GTSNPN and CDR2 is SVGIG (reference sequence).

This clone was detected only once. The CDR3 is CATSNPGGGVDNEQFF. The CDR3 coding sequence is TGTGCCACCAGCAACCCCGGGGGTGGCGTAGACAATGAGCAGTTCTTC. The V call is TRBV15, the J call TRBJ2-1, with TRBD2 as a possible D gene (6 bases). V dropped 4 bases and J dropped 5 bases, with 18 bases sitting between them. The CDR3 extends over 16 amino acids. From germline, CDR1 is LNHNV and CDR2 YYDKDF (reference sequence).

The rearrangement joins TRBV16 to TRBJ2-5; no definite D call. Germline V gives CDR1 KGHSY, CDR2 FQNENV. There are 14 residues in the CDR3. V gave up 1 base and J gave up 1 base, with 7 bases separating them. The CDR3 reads CASSQLASQETQYF. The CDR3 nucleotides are TGTGCCAGCAGCCAATTGGCTTCCCAAGAGACCCAGTACTTC.

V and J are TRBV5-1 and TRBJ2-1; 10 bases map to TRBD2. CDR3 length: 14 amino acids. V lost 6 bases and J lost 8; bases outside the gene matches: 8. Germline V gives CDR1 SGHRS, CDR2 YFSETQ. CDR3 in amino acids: CASKLAGAPDEQFF. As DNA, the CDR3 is TGCGCCAGCAAGCTAGCGGGAGCGCCTGATGAGCAGTTCTTC.

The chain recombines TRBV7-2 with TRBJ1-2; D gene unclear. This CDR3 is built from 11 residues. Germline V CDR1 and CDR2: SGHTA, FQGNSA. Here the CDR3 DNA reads TGTGCTCCGCCCGGTGGCTATGGCTACACCTTC. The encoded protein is CAPPGGYGYTF.

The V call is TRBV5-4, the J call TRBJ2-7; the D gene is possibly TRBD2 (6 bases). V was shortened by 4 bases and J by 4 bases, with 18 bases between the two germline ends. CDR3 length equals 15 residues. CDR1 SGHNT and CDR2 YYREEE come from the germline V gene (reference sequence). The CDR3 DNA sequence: TGTGCCAGCAGCGGCCTCGGCGGGGTTGGGTACGAGCAGTACTTC. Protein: CASSGLGGVGYEQYF.

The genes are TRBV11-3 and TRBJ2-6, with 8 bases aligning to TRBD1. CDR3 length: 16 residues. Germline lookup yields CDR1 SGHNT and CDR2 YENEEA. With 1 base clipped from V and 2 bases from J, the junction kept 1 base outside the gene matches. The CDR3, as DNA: TGTGCCAGCAGCTTAGGACAGGGGACTGGGGCCAACGTCCTGACTTTC. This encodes CASSLGQGTGANVLTF. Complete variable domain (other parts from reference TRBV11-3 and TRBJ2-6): EAGVVQSPRYKIIEKKQPVAFWCNPISGHNTLYWYLQNLGQGPELLIRYENEEAVDDSQLPKDRFSAERLKGVDSTLKIQPAELGDSAVYLCASSLGQGTGANVLTFGAGSRLTVL.

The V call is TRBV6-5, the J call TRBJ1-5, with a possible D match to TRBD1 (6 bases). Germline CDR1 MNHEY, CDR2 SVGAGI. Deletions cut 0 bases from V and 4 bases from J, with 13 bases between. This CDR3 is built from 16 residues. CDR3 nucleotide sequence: TGTGCCAGCAGTTACTCCTCGACAGGATTGAATCAGCCCCAGCATTTT. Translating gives CASSYSSTGLNQPQHF.

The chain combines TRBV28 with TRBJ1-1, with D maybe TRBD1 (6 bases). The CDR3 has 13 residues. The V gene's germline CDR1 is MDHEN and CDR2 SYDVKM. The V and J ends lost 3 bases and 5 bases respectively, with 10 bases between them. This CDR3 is CASSFLDSTEAFF. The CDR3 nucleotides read TGTGCCAGCAGTTTCCTGGACAGTACTGAAGCTTTCTTT.

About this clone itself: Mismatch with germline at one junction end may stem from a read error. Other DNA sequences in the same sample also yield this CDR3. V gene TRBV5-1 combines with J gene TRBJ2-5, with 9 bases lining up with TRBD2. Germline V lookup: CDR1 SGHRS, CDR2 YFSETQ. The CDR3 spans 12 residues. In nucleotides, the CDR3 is TGCGCCAGCAGCAGCGGACTAGCGCCCCCTCACTTC. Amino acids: CASSSGLAPPHF.

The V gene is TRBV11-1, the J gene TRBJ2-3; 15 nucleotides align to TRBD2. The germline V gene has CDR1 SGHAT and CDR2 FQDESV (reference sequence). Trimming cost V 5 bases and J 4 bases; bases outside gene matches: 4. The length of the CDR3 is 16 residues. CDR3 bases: TGTGCCAGCAGCCAAAGGACTAGCGGGAGGGCAGATACGCAGTATTTT. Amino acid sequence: CASSQRTSGRADTQYF.

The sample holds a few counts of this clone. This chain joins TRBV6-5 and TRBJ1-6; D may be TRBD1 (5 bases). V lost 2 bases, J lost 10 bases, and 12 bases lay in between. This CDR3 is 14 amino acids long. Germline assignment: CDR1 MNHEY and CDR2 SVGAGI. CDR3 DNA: TGTGCCAGCAGTTACAGGGGAACTTCCTCACCCCTCCACTTT. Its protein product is CASSYRGTSSPLHF.

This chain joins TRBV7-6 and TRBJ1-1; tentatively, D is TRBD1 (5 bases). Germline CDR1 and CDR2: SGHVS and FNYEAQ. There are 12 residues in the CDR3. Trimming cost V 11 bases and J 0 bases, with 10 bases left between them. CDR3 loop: CASQGMNTEAFF. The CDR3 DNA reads TGTGCCTCTCAGGGCATGAACACTGAAGCTTTCTTT.

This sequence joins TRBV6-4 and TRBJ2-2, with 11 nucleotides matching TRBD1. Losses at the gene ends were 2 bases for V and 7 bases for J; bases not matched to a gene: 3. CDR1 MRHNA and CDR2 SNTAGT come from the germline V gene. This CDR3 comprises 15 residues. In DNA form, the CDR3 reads TGTGCCAGCAGTGACGGACAGGGGGCTGGCGGGGAGCTGTTTTTT. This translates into CASSDGQGAGGELFF.

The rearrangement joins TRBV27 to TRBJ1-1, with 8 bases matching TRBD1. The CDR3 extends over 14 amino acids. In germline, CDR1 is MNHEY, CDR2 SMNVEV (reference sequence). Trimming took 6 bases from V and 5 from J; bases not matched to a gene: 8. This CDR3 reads CASSPQGVLTEAFF. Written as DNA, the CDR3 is TGTGCCAGCAGCCCACAGGGGGTCTTAACTGAAGCTTTCTTT.